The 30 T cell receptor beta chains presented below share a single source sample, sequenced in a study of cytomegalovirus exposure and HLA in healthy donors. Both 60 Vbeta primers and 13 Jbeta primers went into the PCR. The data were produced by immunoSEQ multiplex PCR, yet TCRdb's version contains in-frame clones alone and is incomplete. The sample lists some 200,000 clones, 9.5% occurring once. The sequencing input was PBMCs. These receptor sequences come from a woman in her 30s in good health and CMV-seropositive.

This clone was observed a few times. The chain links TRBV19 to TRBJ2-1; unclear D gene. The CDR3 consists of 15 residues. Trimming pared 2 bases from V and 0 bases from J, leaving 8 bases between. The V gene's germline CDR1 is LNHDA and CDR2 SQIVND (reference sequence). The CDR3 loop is CASSITPNSYNEQFF. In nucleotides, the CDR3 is TGTGCCAGTAGTATAACACCAAACTCCTACAATGAGCAGTTCTTC.

CDR3 sequence: CASSFGTVQETQYF. The CDR3 DNA reads as TGCGCCAGCAGCTTCGGGACAGTCCAAGAGACCCAGTACTTC. The gene calls are TRBV5-1 and TRBJ2-5, with 7 bases lining up with TRBD1. The V segment lost 2 bases and the J segment 1 base; nucleotides outside the gene matches: 2. The CDR3 is 14 amino acids. The germline gives CDR1 SGHRS, CDR2 YFSETQ.

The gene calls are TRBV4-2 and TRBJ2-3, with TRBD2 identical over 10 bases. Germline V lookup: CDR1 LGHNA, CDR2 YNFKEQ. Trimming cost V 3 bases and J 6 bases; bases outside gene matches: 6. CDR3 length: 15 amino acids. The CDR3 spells CASSHPTSGTDTQYF. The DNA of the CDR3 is TGTGCCAGCAGCCACCCAACTAGCGGGACGGATACGCAGTATTTT.

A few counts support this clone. The CDR3 loop reads CASSLEPSGLGGEQYF. The CDR3 DNA is TGTGCCAGCAGCTTGGAACCGTCGGGACTAGGCGGGGAGCAGTACTTC. This chain links TRBV5-4 with TRBJ2-7, with 8 bases lining up with TRBD2. This CDR3 contains 16 residues. The V and J ends lost 0 bases and 7 bases, in that order; junction bases with no gene match: 12. Germline V gives CDR1 SGHNT, CDR2 YYREEE (reference sequence). The variable domain in full, with the rest retrieved from reference TRBV5-4 and TRBJ2-7, is ETGVTQSPTHLIKTRGQQVTLRCSSQSGHNTVSWYQQALGQGPQFIFQYYREEENGRGNFPPRFSGLQFPNYSSELNVNALELDDSALYLCASSLEPSGLGGEQYFGPGTRLTVT.

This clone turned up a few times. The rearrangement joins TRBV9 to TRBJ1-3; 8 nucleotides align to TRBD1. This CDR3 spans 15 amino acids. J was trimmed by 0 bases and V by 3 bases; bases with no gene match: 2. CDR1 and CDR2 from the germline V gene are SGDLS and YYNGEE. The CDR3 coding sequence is TGTGCCAGCAGCGCGACAGGGGTCTCTGGAAACACCATATATTTT. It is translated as CASSATGVSGNTIYF.

As DNA, the CDR3 is TGTGCCAGCAACCCCGACAGGGGCCCTGGAAACACCATATATTTT. It specifies CASNPDRGPGNTIYF. The chain links TRBV2 to TRBJ1-3; 8 positions match TRBD1. The CDR3 has 15 amino acids. The germline V gene encodes CDR1 SNHLY and CDR2 FYNNEI. The trim removed 7 bases at V and 2 bases at J, leaving 7 bases unmatched.

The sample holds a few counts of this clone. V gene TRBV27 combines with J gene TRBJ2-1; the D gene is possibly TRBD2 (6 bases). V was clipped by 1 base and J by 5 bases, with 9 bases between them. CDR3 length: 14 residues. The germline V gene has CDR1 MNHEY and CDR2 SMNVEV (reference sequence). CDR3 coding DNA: TGTGCCAGCAGTTTATTAGGGACTCACAATGAGCAGTTCTTC. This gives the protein CASSLLGTHNEQFF.

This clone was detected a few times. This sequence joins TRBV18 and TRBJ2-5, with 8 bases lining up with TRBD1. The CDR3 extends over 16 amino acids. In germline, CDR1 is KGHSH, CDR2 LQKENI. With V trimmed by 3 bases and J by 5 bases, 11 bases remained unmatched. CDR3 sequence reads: CASSPGVETGEETQYF. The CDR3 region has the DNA TGTGCCAGCTCACCCGGAGTGGAGACAGGGGAGGAGACCCAGTACTTC.

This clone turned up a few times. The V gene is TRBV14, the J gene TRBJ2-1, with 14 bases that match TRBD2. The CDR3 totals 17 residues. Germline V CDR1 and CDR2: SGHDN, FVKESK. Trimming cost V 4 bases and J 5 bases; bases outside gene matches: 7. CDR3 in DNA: TGTGCCAGCAGCCGAAAACCGGGACTAGCGGGAGACAATGAGCAGTTCTTC. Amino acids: CASSRKPGLAGDNEQFF.

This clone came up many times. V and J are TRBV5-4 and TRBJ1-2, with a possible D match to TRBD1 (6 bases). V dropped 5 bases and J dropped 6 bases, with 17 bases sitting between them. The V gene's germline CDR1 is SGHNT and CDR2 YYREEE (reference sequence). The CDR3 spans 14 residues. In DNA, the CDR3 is TGTGCCAGCAGGGTAACAGGGAAGAGGGATGGCTACACCTTC. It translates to CASRVTGKRDGYTF.

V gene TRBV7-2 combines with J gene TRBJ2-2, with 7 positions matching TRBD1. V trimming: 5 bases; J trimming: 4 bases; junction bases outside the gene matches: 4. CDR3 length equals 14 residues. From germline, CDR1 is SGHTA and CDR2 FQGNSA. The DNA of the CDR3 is TGTGCCAGCAGCCGAGAGGGGGCCACCGGGGAGCTGTTTTTT. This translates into CASSREGATGELFF. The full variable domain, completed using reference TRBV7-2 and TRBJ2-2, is GAGVSQSPSNKVTEKGKDVELRCDPISGHTALYWYRQSLGQGLEFLIYFQGNSAPDKSGLPSDRFSAERTGGSVSTLTIQRTQQEDSAVYLCASSREGATGELFFGEGSRLTVL.

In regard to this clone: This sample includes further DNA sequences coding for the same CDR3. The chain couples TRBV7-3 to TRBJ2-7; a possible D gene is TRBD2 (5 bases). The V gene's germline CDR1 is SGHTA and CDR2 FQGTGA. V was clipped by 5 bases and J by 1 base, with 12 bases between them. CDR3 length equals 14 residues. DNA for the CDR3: TGTGCCAGCAGCCCGGCGGGTGGGTCCTACGAGCAGTACTTC. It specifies CASSPAGGSYEQYF.

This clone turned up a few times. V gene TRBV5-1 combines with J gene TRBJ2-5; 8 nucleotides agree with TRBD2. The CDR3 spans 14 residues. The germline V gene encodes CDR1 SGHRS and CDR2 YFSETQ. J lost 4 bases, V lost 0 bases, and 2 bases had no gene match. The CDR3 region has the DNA TGCGCCAGCAGCTTGGCTAGCGGGTTAGAGACCCAGTACTTC. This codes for CASSLASGLETQYF. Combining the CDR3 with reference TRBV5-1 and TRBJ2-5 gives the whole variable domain KAGVTQTPRYLIKTRGQQVTLSCSPISGHRSVSWYQQTPGQGLQFLFEYFSETQRNKGNFPGRFSGRQFSNSRSEMNVSTLELGDSALYLCASSLASGLETQYFGPGTRLLVL.

The CDR3 is CASSLDSNSYEQYF. The CDR3 DNA sequence: TGCGCCAGCAGCTTGGACTCGAACTCCTACGAGCAGTACTTC. This chain connects TRBV5-1 to TRBJ2-7; D is uncertain. CDR1 and CDR2 (germline): SGHRS, YFSETQ. V lost 0 bases, J lost 0 bases, and 7 bases lay in between. The CDR3 contains 14 residues.

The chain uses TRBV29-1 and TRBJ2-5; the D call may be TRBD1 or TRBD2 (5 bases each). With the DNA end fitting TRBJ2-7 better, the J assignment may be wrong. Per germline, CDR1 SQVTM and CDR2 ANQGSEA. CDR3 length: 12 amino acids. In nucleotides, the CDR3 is TGCAGCGTTTCAAGAGGGGACTACGAGCAGTACTTC. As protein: CSVSRGDYEQYF.

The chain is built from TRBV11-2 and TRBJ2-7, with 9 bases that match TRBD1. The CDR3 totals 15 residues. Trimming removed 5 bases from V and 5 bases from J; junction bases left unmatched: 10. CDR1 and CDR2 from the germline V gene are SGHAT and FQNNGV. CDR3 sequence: CASSPRDRVIHEQYF. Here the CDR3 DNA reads TGTGCCAGCAGCCCCCGGGACAGGGTAATCCACGAGCAGTACTTC.

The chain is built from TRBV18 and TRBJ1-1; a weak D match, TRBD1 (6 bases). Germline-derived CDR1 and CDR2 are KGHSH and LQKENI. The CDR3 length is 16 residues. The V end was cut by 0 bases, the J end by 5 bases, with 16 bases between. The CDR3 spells CASSPPLMGGGTEAFF. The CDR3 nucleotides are TGTGCCAGCTCACCACCGCTCATGGGAGGGGGAACTGAAGCTTTCTTT.

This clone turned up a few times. The CDR3 DNA sequence: TGTGCCAGCAGTTCCCGAGCTATGTCCGGTGTCTATGGCTACACCTTC. Its translation: CASSSRAMSGVYGYTF. V and J are TRBV11-2 and TRBJ1-2; D gene unclear. This CDR3 contains 16 residues. V lost 6 bases and J 4 bases, leaving 21 bases between the germline ends. The V gene's germline CDR1 is SGHAT and CDR2 FQNNGV.

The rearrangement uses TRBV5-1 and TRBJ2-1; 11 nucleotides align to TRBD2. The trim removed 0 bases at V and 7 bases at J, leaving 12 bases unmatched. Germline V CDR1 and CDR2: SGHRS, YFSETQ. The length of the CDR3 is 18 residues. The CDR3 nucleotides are TGCGCCAGCAGCTTGGGGGGTCCGAGACTAGCGGGGAGAAATGAGCAGTTCTTC. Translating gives CASSLGGPRLAGRNEQFF.

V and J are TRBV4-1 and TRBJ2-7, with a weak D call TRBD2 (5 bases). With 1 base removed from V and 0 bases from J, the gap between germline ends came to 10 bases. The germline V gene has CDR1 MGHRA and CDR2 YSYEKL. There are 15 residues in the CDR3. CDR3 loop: CASSQGRSASYEQYF. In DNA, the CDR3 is TGCGCCAGCAGCCAAGGACGTAGCGCCTCCTACGAGCAGTACTTC.

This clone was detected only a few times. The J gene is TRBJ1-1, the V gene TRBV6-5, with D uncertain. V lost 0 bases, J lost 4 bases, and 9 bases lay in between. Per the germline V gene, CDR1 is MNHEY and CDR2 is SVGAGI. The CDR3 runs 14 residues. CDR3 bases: TGTGCCAGCAGTTACTCACCCACTCTCACTGAAGCTTTCTTT. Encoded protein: CASSYSPTLTEAFF.

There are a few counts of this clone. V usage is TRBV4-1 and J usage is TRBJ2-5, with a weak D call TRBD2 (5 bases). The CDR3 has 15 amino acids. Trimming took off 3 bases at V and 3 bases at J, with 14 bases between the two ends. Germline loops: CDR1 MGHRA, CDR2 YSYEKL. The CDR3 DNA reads TGCGCCAGCAGCCATGATATAAGCGGCGAAGAGACCCAGTACTTC. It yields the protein CASSHDISGEETQYF.

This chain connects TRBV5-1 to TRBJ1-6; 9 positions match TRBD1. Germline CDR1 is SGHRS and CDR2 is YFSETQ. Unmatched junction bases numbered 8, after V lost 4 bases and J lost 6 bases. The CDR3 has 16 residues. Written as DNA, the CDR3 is TGCGCCAGCAGCCAATCCGGGACAGGGCTTAATTCACCCCTCCACTTT. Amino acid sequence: CASSQSGTGLNSPLHF.

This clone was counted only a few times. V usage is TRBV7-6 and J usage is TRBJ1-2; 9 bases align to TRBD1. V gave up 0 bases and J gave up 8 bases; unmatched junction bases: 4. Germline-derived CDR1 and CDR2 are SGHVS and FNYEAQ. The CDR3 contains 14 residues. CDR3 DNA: TGTGCCAGCAGCTTAGCTCGGACAGGGGAGGGCTACACCTTC. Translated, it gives CASSLARTGEGYTF.

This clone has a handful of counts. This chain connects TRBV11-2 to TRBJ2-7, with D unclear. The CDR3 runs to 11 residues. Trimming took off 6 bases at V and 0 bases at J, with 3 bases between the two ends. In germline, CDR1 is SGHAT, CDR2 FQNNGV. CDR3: CASSRSYEQYF. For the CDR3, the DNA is TGTGCCAGCAGTCGCTCCTACGAGCAGTACTTC.

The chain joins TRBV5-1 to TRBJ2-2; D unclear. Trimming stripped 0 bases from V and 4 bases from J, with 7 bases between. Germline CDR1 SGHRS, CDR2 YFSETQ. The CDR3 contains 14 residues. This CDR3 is CASSLGFSTGELFF. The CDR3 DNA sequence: TGCGCCAGCAGCTTGGGATTTAGCACCGGGGAGCTGTTTTTT.

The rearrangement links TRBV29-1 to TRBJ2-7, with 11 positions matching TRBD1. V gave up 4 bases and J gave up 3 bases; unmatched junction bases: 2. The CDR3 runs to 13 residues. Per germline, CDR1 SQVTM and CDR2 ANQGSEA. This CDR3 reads CSVGGQGDYEQYF. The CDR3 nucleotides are TGCAGCGTTGGGGGACAGGGGGACTACGAGCAGTACTTC.

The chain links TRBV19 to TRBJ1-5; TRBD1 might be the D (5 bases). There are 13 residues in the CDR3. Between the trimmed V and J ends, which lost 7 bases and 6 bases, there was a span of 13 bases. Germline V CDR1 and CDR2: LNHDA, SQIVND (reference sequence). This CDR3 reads CASKGREGQPQHF. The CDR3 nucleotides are TGTGCCAGTAAGGGCAGGGAGGGTCAGCCCCAGCATTTT.

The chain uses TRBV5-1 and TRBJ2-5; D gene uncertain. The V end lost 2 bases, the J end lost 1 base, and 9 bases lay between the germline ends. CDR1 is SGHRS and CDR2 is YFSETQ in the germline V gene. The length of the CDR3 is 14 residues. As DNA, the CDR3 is TGCGCCAGCAGCTTAATTCATTTCCAAGAGACCCAGTACTTC. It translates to CASSLIHFQETQYF.

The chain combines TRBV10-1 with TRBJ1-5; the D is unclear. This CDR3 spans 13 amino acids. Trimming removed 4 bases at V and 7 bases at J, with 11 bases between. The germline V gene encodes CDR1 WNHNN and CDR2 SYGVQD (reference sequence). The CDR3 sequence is CASSGGVRQPQHF. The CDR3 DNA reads TGCGCCAGCAGTGGAGGAGTTAGACAGCCCCAGCATTTT.